This record concerns one T cell receptor beta chain sequence. This clone's antigen is unknown. Base qualities are not at hand, and no much larger clone is one base apart. This record comes from a study of blood T cell repertoires in COVID-19 (dated by TCRdb to 2018 to 2021). Regarding the study in general: Samples from collaborators originated in the United States, Italy and Spain and spanned both the acute and convalescent phases of COVID-19. The material from the prospective study consisted of cDNA or gDNA derived from T cells, B-cell-depleted T cells, or PBMCs. The dataset comprised deeply sampled blood TCRbeta repertoires from subjects exposed to, actively infected with, or recovered from COVID-19. A freely available public database, intended as a resource for researchers studying the immune response to SARS-CoV-2, is where the repertoires were released. The samples were drawn from the first 160 participants of the ongoing ImmuneRACE study and from 1,254 subjects provided by 6 global collaborators. The sample metadata nearly always contained a de-identified subject ID, COVID-19 status, age in years and sex. Where available, HLA class I and class II types were obtained from metadata supplied by the sample provider rather than from assay-based typing. Here is what the overall study found, with its caveats: The amount of clinical and demographic metadata varied by source and participant and was provided uncurated.

Whole blood was collected in K2EDTA tubes by collaborating institutions according to the institutions' own protocols. Collaborator samples were shipped for TCRbeta analysis as frozen whole blood, isolated PBMCs, or DNA extracted from either sample type. The immunoSEQ Assay, a bias-controlled multiplex PCR, was used to amplify TCRbeta CDR3 regions from genomic DNA. The original methods were these. Nucleated cell counts per sample were estimated from amplification of reference gene primers within the assay. To quantify the absolute abundance of each unique TCRbeta CDR3 rearrangement, sequence reads were collapsed and filtered. For each sample, productive Simpson clonality was calculated as the square root of Simpson's diversity index across productive rearrangements. Here the immuneACCESS table is served through TCRdb, limited to in-frame sequences with V and J called. Missing clones are a known gap in these copies; in checked studies unresolved V genes cover under half, and the rest lacks a known reason. The V and J calls and clone size come from that table; D and trimming were worked out from the DNA. Across this sample there are 90,000 or so clones, with about two thirds seen only once. The ten biggest clones cover about an eighth of the sample.

V gives up 3 bases and J gives up 8 bases, and the segment between their germline ends measures 14 bases. As encoded in the germline V gene, CDR1 is SGHTA while CDR2 is FQGTGA. CDR3 length: 14 amino acids, cysteine to phenylalanine. The only DNA kept is the CDR3, 42 bases in frame from the first base. This chain joins TRBV7-3 to TRBJ2-1; no confident D gene assignment can be made. The specimen was peripheral blood. This clonotype was obtained from an elderly woman with acute or convalescent COVID-19. Here is the DNA: TGTGCCAGCAGCTTCACGTCCAGTACCGATGAGCAGTTCTTC. This yields the protein CASSFTSSTDEQFF.